These 13 T cell receptor beta chains were sequenced from one sample in a study of cytomegalovirus exposure and HLA in healthy donors. Primers included in the PCR were 60 Vbeta and 13 Jbeta primers. Data came from immunoSEQ multiplex PCR; TCRdb stores just in-frame clones and leaves some out. The sample has about 140,000 clones, approximately 82% seen once. Sequenced sample: PBMCs. The receptors here all came from a man aged 35 to 55 in good health and CMV-seronegative.

J is TRBJ1-6 and V is TRBV2, with TRBD1 matching 9 bases. The germline CDR1 and CDR2 sequences are SNHLY and FYNNEI. The CDR3 consists of 14 residues. V gave up 7 bases and J gave up 7 bases; unmatched junction bases: 5. CDR3 in amino acids: CASNGGTGNSPLHF. CDR3 sequence (DNA): TGTGCCAGCAATGGAGGGACAGGGAATTCACCCCTCCACTTT. Complete variable domain (other parts from reference TRBV2 and TRBJ1-6): EPEVTQTPSHQVTQMGQEVILRCVPISNHLYFYWYRQILGQKVEFLVSFYNNEISEKSEIFDDQFSVERPDGSNFTLKIRSTKLEDSAMYFCASNGGTGNSPLHFGNGTRLTVT.

The J gene is TRBJ2-4, the V gene TRBV5-6, with TRBD1 matching over 9 bases. The V gene end was trimmed by 0 bases and the J gene end by 11 bases; junction bases not matched to a gene: 6. Looked up from germline, CDR1 is SGHDT and CDR2 is YYEEEE. The CDR3 totals 14 residues. This chain's CDR3 is CASSLVRQGEVQYF. Here the CDR3 DNA reads TGTGCCAGCAGCTTGGTCCGACAGGGGGAGGTTCAGTACTTC.

The V call is TRBV6-5, the J call TRBJ1-2; D is undetermined. CDR3 length: 12 amino acids. Trimming removed 6 bases at V and 8 bases at J, with 13 bases between. Germline CDR1 and CDR2: MNHEY and SVGAGI. DNA of the CDR3: TGTGCCAGCAGCAATACTATGGCGGGCTACACCTTC. Translating gives CASSNTMAGYTF.

This chain uses TRBV5-4 with TRBJ1-4; 7 bases align to TRBD1. The length of the CDR3 is 19 residues. Germline lookup yields CDR1 SGHNT and CDR2 YYREEE (reference sequence). Trimming cost V 3 bases and J 0 bases; bases outside gene matches: 14. For the CDR3, the DNA is TGTGCCAGCAGCTGGCTGCGGGACAGACCTTTAGCAACTAATGAAAAACTGTTTTTT. Protein: CASSWLRDRPLATNEKLFF.

This chain links TRBV28 with TRBJ1-2; the match to TRBD1 covers 9 bases. This CDR3 is built from 16 residues. Trimming took 5 bases from V and 3 from J; bases not matched to a gene: 10. The germline gives CDR1 MDHEN, CDR2 SYDVKM. The CDR3 loop reads CASSPWDREYHYGYTF. CDR3 DNA sequence: TGTGCCAGCAGTCCATGGGACAGGGAATACCACTATGGCTACACCTTC.

The J gene is TRBJ1-1, the V gene TRBV7-3; D ambiguous. This CDR3 region has 13 residues. From germline, CDR1 is SGHTA and CDR2 FQGTGA. V dropped 4 bases and J dropped 5 bases, with 11 bases sitting between them. The CDR3 loop is CASSSQSRTEAFF. In DNA, the CDR3 is TGTGCCAGCAGCTCTCAGTCCCGAACTGAAGCTTTCTTT.

This clone was recorded only once. The rearrangement uses TRBV28 and TRBJ1-5; possibly TRBD1 for D (5 bases). Germline loops: CDR1 MDHEN, CDR2 SYDVKM. The V gene lost 3 bases and the J gene lost 0 bases, with 12 bases spanning the gap. The CDR3 loop spans 16 amino acids. The CDR3 bases are TGTGCCAGCAGTTTTAGGGGAAGTTTTAGCAATCAGCCCCAGCATTTT. This encodes CASSFRGSFSNQPQHF. Combining the CDR3 with reference TRBV28 and TRBJ1-5 gives the whole variable domain DVKVTQSSRYLVKRTGEKVFLECVQDMDHENMFWYRQDPGLGLRLIYFSYDVKMKEKGDIPEGYSVSREKKERFSLILESASTNQTSMYLCASSFRGSFSNQPQHFGDGTRLSIL.

This clone was seen a few times. The V gene is TRBV7-3, the J gene TRBJ2-1; 8 bases fit TRBD1. V lost 0 bases, J lost 2 bases, and 6 bases stayed unmatched. Germline V gene sequence: CDR1 SGHTA, CDR2 FQGTGA. CDR3 length equals 17 residues. The CDR3 DNA reads TGTGCCAGCAGCTTAACGCGAGAACAGGGGGCCTACAATGAGCAGTTCTTC. Residues: CASSLTREQGAYNEQFF. Full variable domain (remainder filled in from reference TRBV7-3 and TRBJ2-1): GAGVSQTPSNKVTEKGKYVELRCDPISGHTALYWYRQSLGQGPEFLIYFQGTGAADDSGLPNDRFFAVRPEGSVSTLKIQRTERGDSAVYLCASSLTREQGAYNEQFFGPGTRLTVL.

The CDR3 loop reads CASGSPPSSPYF. As DNA, the CDR3 is TGTGCTAGTGGTTCCCCCCCTAGCTCGCCGTACTTC. J is TRBJ2-7 and V is TRBV12-5; possibly TRBD2 for D (5 bases). There are 12 residues in the CDR3. V was cut by 4 bases and J by 12 bases, with 16 bases left in between. Germline CDR1 is LGHNT and CDR2 is FRNRAP.

This chain links TRBV20-1 with TRBJ2-3, with D tentatively TRBD2 (5 bases). The germline gives CDR1 DFQATT, CDR2 SNEGSKA (reference sequence). Trimming cost V 5 bases and J 14 bases, with 17 bases left between them. This CDR3 contains 11 residues. The CDR3 DNA reads TGCAGTGCTTACTCCCGGGATCGGTGGTATTTT. Translated: CSAYSRDRWYF.

CDR3 in amino acids: CASSLDKARTEAFF. DNA for the CDR3: TGTGCCAGCAGTCTTGACAAGGCCCGAACTGAAGCTTTCTTT. This sequence joins TRBV27 and TRBJ1-1; D is undetermined. Between the trimmed V and J ends, which lost 5 bases and 5 bases, there was a span of 15 bases. Germline CDR1 MNHEY, CDR2 SMNVEV (reference sequence). This CDR3 comprises 14 residues.

V and J are TRBV7-9 and TRBJ2-5; 8 positions agree with TRBD1. The closer fit of TRBJ2-7 to the DNA end suggests the J call may be wrong. Per germline, CDR1 SEHNR and CDR2 FQNEAQ (reference sequence). The CDR3 contains 15 residues. In DNA form, the CDR3 reads TGTGCCAGCAGCCCAGTCGTAGGACAGGGTTACGAGCAGTACTTC. Residues: CASSPVVGQGYEQYF.

As for this clone: The final CDR3 position lacks the conserved phenylalanine or tryptophan, pointing to a likely read error. The chain has TRBV5-6 and TRBJ1-2, with D tentatively TRBD1 (5 bases). The length of the CDR3 is 16 residues. The germline V gene encodes CDR1 SGHDT and CDR2 YYEEEE. Trimming cost V 0 bases and J 4 bases, with 16 bases left between them. In nucleotides, the CDR3 is TGTGCCAGCAGCTTGGAGGAGGGGTCGGCTAGCTATGGCTACACCCTC. It encodes CASSLEEGSASYGYTL.